These T cell receptor beta chains were read from a single sample in a study of T-cell memory formation after mild COVID-19. TCRdb itself ran the 5' RACE reads through MiXCR, one entry per CDR3 protein. In the table there are around 340,000 distinct CDR3 sequences, around 13% of which are singletons. What was sequenced was PBMCs or a T cell subset sorted from them (not recorded which). The receptors shown here come from a man between 18 and 35 years old who had mild COVID-19 (a few samples of this study predate the infection). Cell type and time point are not known. Each CDR3 is given with its conserved first and last residue. Each record gives: D gene, clone size, J gene, V gene, CDR3 length, CDR3 DNA, CDR3 protein. D genes are given only for firm matches. Expanded clones are given a class, and other clones once, few, many or no size at all.

>-|-|TRBJ1-6|TRBV7-9|14
TGTGCCAGCAGCTCCGAGGGGACGTGGGATCCCCTCCACTTT
CASSSEGTWDPLHF
>-|few|TRBJ2-7|TRBV4-3|15
TGCGCCAGCAGCCAAGCATTAGGCGGTTCATACGAGCAGTACTTC
CASSQALGGSYEQYF
>-|few|TRBJ2-7|TRBV27|14
TGTGCCAGCAGTTTAAGGGGGATCGTCTACGAGCAGTACTTC
CASSLRGIVYEQYF
>-|-|TRBJ2-7|TRBV5-1|15
TGCGCCAGCAGCCAGAGGGGGACCGGACCCTACGAGCAGTACTTC
CASSQRGTGPYEQYF
>-|-|TRBJ2-2|TRBV7-9|17
TGTGCCAGCAGCCTTCTCCCTTCCGAGACGGCTACCGGGGAGCTGTTTTTT
CASSLLPSETATGELFF
>TRBD1|-|TRBJ2-7|TRBV19|15
TGTGCCAGTAGTCTACAGGGGGCTCCTCCGGGCGAGCAGTACTTC
CASSLQGAPPGEQYF
>TRBD2|many|TRBJ2-3|TRBV7-2|18
TGTGCCAGCAGCGCCTTAGCGGGGGCAAATATAGACACAGATACGCAGTATTTT
CASSALAGANIDTDTQYF
>-|few|TRBJ2-2|TRBV12-3/TRBV12-4|14
TGTGCCAGCAGTCCGCCTTTTGTTGGGATGGGTCTGTTTTTT
CASSPPFVGMGLFF
>-|few|TRBJ2-1|TRBV6-5|13
TGTGCCACTCGGTTGAAGTCCTACAATGAGCAGTTCTTC
CATRLKSYNEQFF
>TRBD1|once|TRBJ2-7|TRBV4-1|14
TGCGCCAGCATCCGCCTGGGACAGGACTACGAGCAGTACTTC
CASIRLGQDYEQYF
>TRBD2|few|TRBJ2-3|TRBV6-2/TRBV6-3|18
TGTGCCAGCAGTTACGGCGGGTTAGCGGGGGCTTCGGCAGATACGCAGTATTTT
CASSYGGLAGASADTQYF
>TRBD2|-|TRBJ2-3|TRBV6-4|14
TGTGCCAGCAGCGACCCCGCGGGAGGAAATACGCAGTATTTT
CASSDPAGGNTQYF
>-|many|TRBJ2-4|TRBV7-9|16
TGTGCCAGCAGCTTAACCTCGACAGTAGCCAAAAACATTCAGTACTTC
CASSLTSTVAKNIQYF
>-|many|TRBJ1-2|TRBV7-2|14
TGTGCCAGCAGCTTACTCTCAGACGGCTATGGCTACACCTTC
CASSLLSDGYGYTF
>TRBD2|-|TRBJ2-1|TRBV6-2/TRBV6-3|17
TGTGCCAGCAGTTCCCGGACTAGCGGGAATTCCTACAATGAGCAGTTCTTC
CASSSRTSGNSYNEQFF
>-|-|TRBJ1-2|TRBV14|13
TGTGCCAGCAACGAACAGGGAGGGTATGGCTACACCTTC
CASNEQGGYGYTF
>-|-|TRBJ2-6|TRBV6-2/TRBV6-3|15
TGTGCCAGCAGGCTATTGGGGGCTGGGGCCAACGTCCTGACTTTC
CASRLLGAGANVLTF
>-|few|TRBJ1-1|TRBV3-1|14
TGTGCCAGCAGCCTAACCAGGGGAAACACTGAAGCTTTCTTT
CASSLTRGNTEAFF
>-|few|TRBJ2-3|TRBV20-1|13
TGCAGTGCTAGTAGAGCCCCGATAGATACGCAGTATTTT
CSASRAPIDTQYF
>-|-|TRBJ2-2|TRBV4-1|15
TGCGCCAGCAGCCAAGATCGTTCGGGGGCCAGGGAGCTGTTTTTT
CASSQDRSGARELFF
>TRBD2|-|TRBJ2-4|TRBV25-1|19
TGTGCCAGCAGTGGGGGACTAGCGGGATCCCCGGGAGCCAAAAACATTCAGTACTTC
CASSGGLAGSPGAKNIQYF
>-|-|TRBJ2-5|TRBV14|11
TGTGCCAGCAGCCGAAGGGGGTCCCAGTACTTC
CASSRRGSQYF
>TRBD2|-|TRBJ2-7|TRBV3-1|16
TGTGCCAGCAGCCTTACGGCGGGGGGCGCACCTTACGAGCAGTACTTC
CASSLTAGGAPYEQYF
>TRBD2|-|TRBJ2-1|TRBV5-1|15
TGCGCCAGCAGCCTCCGACTAGCGGGGAACAATGAGCAGTTCTTC
CASSLRLAGNNEQFF
>TRBD1|-|TRBJ1-6|TRBV6-5|15
TGTGCCAGCAGTTTCGGGGACAGCAATAATTCACCCCTCCACTTT
CASSFGDSNNSPLHF
>TRBD1|many|TRBJ2-7|TRBV6-6|12
TGTGCCAGCAGTTCTTACAGGGGCGAGCAGTACTTC
CASSSYRGEQYF
>-|-|TRBJ2-5|TRBV2|15
TGTGCCAGCAGTGAACTCGCTGGGACATCAGAGACCCAGTACTTC
CASSELAGTSETQYF
>-|few|TRBJ1-1|TRBV24-1|13
TGTGCCACCAGTGACGCCCGGCTCCCTGAAGCTTTCTTT
CATSDARLPEAFF
>-|few|TRBJ2-1|TRBV5-1|15
TGCGCCAGCAGCTTTGACGGACAGAGCTACAATGAGCAGTTCTTC
CASSFDGQSYNEQFF
>-|-|TRBJ2-3|TRBV5-1|14
TGCGCCAGCAGCTTCGGGACGGGCACAGATACGCAGTATTTT
CASSFGTGTDTQYF
>-|-|TRBJ2-5|TRBV19|13
TGTGCCAGTAGTATAGTGTGGCAAGAGACCCAGTACTTC
CASSIVWQETQYF
>-|-|TRBJ1-1|TRBV19|15
TGTGCCAGTAGTAAAATTACAGGATTGAACACTGAAGCTTTCTTT
CASSKITGLNTEAFF
>-|-|TRBJ1-4|TRBV27|12
-
CASSSSDRELFF